This note documents a single T cell receptor (beta chain) sequence. Its cognate antigen is unknown. This sample stems from a study of graft-versus-host responses after intestinal transplantation. Study-wide findings and caveats: Peak GvH clone levels in circulation were associated with early post-transplant HvG declines. When patients had graft-donor T cell macrochimerism, their allografts held high graft-versus-host to host-versus-graft clonal ratios. Detection of GvH clones occurred in recipient marrow, and some had their first appearance in ileum or blood.

The data were produced by immunoSEQ multiplex PCR, yet TCRdb's version contains in-frame clones alone and is incomplete. The table records around 78,000 clones, around 87% of them present only once. Germline V gives CDR1 SGDLS, CDR2 YYNGEE. Between the trimmed V and J ends, which lost 7 bases and 13 bases, there was a span of 17 bases. The CDR3 has 11 residues. The rearrangement uses TRBV9 and TRBJ1-2; D is ambiguous. The source is a human donor who was the organ donor for an intestinal transplant. Material: unstimulated CD8+ T cells sorted from spleen or lymph node cells, obtained before transplant. The CDR3 sequence is CASGPKPLITF. The CDR3 DNA reads as TGTGCCAGCGGCCCTAAACCGTTGATCACCTTC.